Detailed here is one TCR beta chain. Its binding antigen is unknown. The junction and the germline gene differ at one end; a read error may be behind it. The sample is drawn from a study of T-cell reconstitution after alpha-beta-depleted transplantation in children listed by TCRdb under 2016. General notes on the study: The study quantitatively tracked T-cell immune reconstitution after TCRalphabeta/CD19-depleted allogeneic hematopoietic cell transplantation in children using TCR repertoire profiling. What the study reported, not specific to this receptor: The apparently early alphabetaT-cell count recovery about two months after transplant was reportedly dependent on only several hundred rapidly expanded clones derived from non-depleted graft cells. The frequencies of hyperexpanded clones fell over the following months, and after one year, T-cell counts and TCRbeta diversity were mostly attributed to newly produced T cells. In some patients, the high TCRbeta diversity seen at day 60 was put down to recipient T cells and intrathymic progenitors that had survived conditioning.

Library preparation employed PCR. Sequencing used an Illumina HiSeq 2500. TCR library preparation used molecular barcoding, with unique molecular identifiers applied to normalize quantification of the TCRbeta repertoire. The raw public data were reprocessed by TCRdb itself: fastp quality trimming at Q25, MiXCR clonotype calling, in-frame beta chains only. Every CDR3 protein is listed once, alongside the most common genes and DNA of its rows. This sample gives approximately 190,000 distinct CDR3 sequences in total; about 6% of them show up just once. Of the sample, around 4.4% is held by the ten largest clones. The germline V gene gives CDR1 as SNHLY and CDR2 as FYNNEI. Including the terminal cysteine and phenylalanine, the CDR3 comprises 18 residues. Only CDR3 DNA remains: 54 bases, in frame from the first base. The treatment or condition label, read with the paper, signifies: allogeneic hematopoietic cell transplantation with graft depleted of TCRalphabeta T cells and CD19 B cells. The transplant recipients were children given TCRalphabeta/CD19-depleted allogeneic hematopoietic cell grafts.

This sample comprised PBMCs, obtained before TCRalphabeta/CD19-depleted stem cell transplant. Recombination joined TRBV2 with TRBJ2-3; 9 middle bases align to TRBD2. The receptor was derived from a girl in the first two years of life with combined immunodeficiency, due to receive a stem cell transplant. The CDR3 protein: CAFCLFLSGGPLTDTQYF. The DNA is TGTGCCTTCTGTTTATTTTTGAGCGGGGGGCCTTTGACAGATACGCAGTACTTT.